A selection of T cell receptor beta chains follows, all from one sample in a study of human T cells and chemical hapten exposure. TCRdb independently ran MiXCR on the RACE reads; one entry per CDR3 protein. The repertoire consists of tens of thousands of distinct CDR3 sequences, with 9.5% to 10% occurring once and the leading ten covering approximately 9.6%. This specimen was whole blood, taken in connection with sensitization to the hapten diphenylcyclopropenone (DPC). These receptors came from a woman between 25 and 40 years old with alopecia areata. Some clones in this sample may be carry-over from other donors' samples. Each CDR3 is given with its conserved first and last residue. A D gene is named only where the DNA matches it firmly. Expanded clones are given a class, and other clones once, few, many or no size at all.

j_call d_call cdr3_length v_call clone_size cdr3_nt cdr3_aa
TRBJ2-7 - 12 TRBV20-1 - TGCAGTGCTAGAGACCTCACCTACGAGCAGTACTTC CSARDLTYEQYF
TRBJ1-6 - 14 TRBV3-1 many TGTGCCAGCAGGGTCGTCAGAGATAATTCACCCCTCCACTTT CASRVVRDNSPLHF
TRBJ2-1 - 16 TRBV20-1 few TGCAGTGCTAGAGATCGGGACTGGGGTAGATACAATGAGCAGTTCTTC CSARDRDWGRYNEQFF
TRBJ2-7 TRBD2 14 TRBV7-2 few TGTGCCAGCAGCTCCGGGGGGGGTTTCTACGAGCAGTACTTC CASSSGGGFYEQYF
TRBJ1-4 - 13 TRBV3-1 - TGTGCCAGCAGCCAAGGATCGAGCGAAAAACTGTTTTTT CASSQGSSEKLFF
TRBJ1-2 - 15 TRBV28 few TGTGCCAGCAGTTTCGTCGGGGGACGCGATCCTGGCTACACCTTC CASSFVGGRDPGYTF
TRBJ2-3 - 14 TRBV27 - TGTGCCAGCAGCTCGGGCCTATCAGCAGATACGCAGTATTTT CASSSGLSADTQYF
TRBJ2-7 - 15 TRBV29-1 many TGCAGCGTGCAACAAGGACTGCCCCGAGGGTACGGGCAGTACTTC CSVQQGLPRGYGQYF
TRBJ1-5 - 14 TRBV27 few TGTGCCAGCAGTTTAGGAGGGTCGGTACAGCCCCAGCATTTT CASSLGGSVQPQHF
TRBJ1-4 TRBD1 15 TRBV18 - TGTGCCAGCTCACTTAACGGACAGGGGGCGGAAAAACTGTTTTTT CASSLNGQGAEKLFF
TRBJ2-3 TRBD2 18 TRBV7-3 many TGTGCCAGCAGCACAAGGACTAGCGGGGGGACCCGCACAGATACGCAGTATTTT CASSTRTSGGTRTDTQYF
TRBJ2-3 - 15 TRBV18 many TGTGCCAGCTCACCAAGGGGGACTAGCACAGATACGCAGTATTTT CASSPRGTSTDTQYF
TRBJ1-6 TRBD1 19 TRBV7-9 - TGTGCCAGCATCCGTTATCCGGGACAGTCGAGCTCCTATAATTCACCCCTCCACTTT CASIRYPGQSSSYNSPLHF
TRBJ2-4 TRBD2 15 TRBV3-1 - TGTGCCAGCAGCCAAGATCGGGGGGAGTGGAACATTCAGTACTTC CASSQDRGEWNIQYF
TRBJ2-7 TRBD2 16 TRBV27 - TGTGCCAGCAGCCTAGGTGCGGGGGGCCGACTAACAGAGCAGTACTTC CASSLGAGGRLTEQYF
TRBJ1-5 - 16 TRBV7-6 few TGTGCCAGCAGCCCATTGACCGGGCGCCCCAATCAGCCCCAGCATTTT CASSPLTGRPNQPQHF
TRBJ2-6 - 17 TRBV7-9 - TGTGCCAGCAGCCGACAACCAGGGGCGGCTGGGGCCAACGTCCTGACTTTC CASSRQPGAAGANVLTF
TRBJ2-2 - 14 TRBV2 many TGTGCCAGCAGTGGGCTTGCGAACACCGGGGAGCTGTTTTTT CASSGLANTGELFF
TRBJ1-5 TRBD1 13 TRBV6-2/TRBV6-3 - TGTGCCAGCAGTGGACAGGGAGGCCAGCCCCAGCATTTT CASSGQGGQPQHF
TRBJ2-5 - 12 TRBV18 many TGTGCCAGCTCACCACAGCAAGAGACCCAGTACTTC CASSPQQETQYF
TRBJ2-5 - 13 TRBV7-2 - TGTGCCAGCAGCTTAGGAACTGGTGAGACCCAGTACTTC CASSLGTGETQYF
TRBJ2-3 TRBD2 16 TRBV28 many TGTGCCAGCAGTTTAGGACTAGCGGGAGCGGAAGATACGCAGTATTTT CASSLGLAGAEDTQYF
TRBJ2-2 - 14 TRBV20-1 few TGCAGTGCCACACGAGGGGGGCTTACCGGGGAGCTGTTTTTT CSATRGGLTGELFF
TRBJ1-4 TRBD1 15 TRBV4-3 - TGCGCCAGCAGCCAAACACAGGGGCAGTATGAAAAACTGTTTTTT CASSQTQGQYEKLFF
TRBJ1-2 - 15 TRBV10-3 many TGTGCCATCAGTGAGACCGACTCGACAATGGGTGGCTACACCTTC CAISETDSTMGGYTF
TRBJ1-5 - 15 TRBV7-8 - TGTGCCAGCAGCCCATGGGATGGAGGCGATCAGCCCCAGCATTTT CASSPWDGGDQPQHF
TRBJ2-7 - 12 TRBV20-1 few TGCAGTGCTAGTAGGACAACCTACGAGCAGTACTTC CSASRTTYEQYF
TRBJ2-7 TRBD2 16 TRBV4-1 - TGCGCCAGCAGCCAAGATAGGCGTCTAGCGGTCTACGAGCAGTACTTC CASSQDRRLAVYEQYF
TRBJ1-5 - 17 TRBV11-2 - TGTGCCAGCAGCTTAGGGCAGGGCGCTTATAGCAATCAGCCCCAGCATTTT CASSLGQGAYSNQPQHF
TRBJ1-5 - 16 TRBV9 many TGTGCCAGCAGCGGCCCCATCGACAGAAACAATCAGCCCCAGCATTTT CASSGPIDRNNQPQHF
TRBJ1-5 - 13 TRBV12-3/TRBV12-4 many TGTGCCACCGCAGTAGACTTCAGTCAGCCCCAGCATTTT CATAVDFSQPQHF
TRBJ1-1 - 11 TRBV20-1 - TGCAGTGTCAGCTTTTCCCTCGAAGCTTTCTTT CSVSFSLEAFF
TRBJ2-3 TRBD1 15 TRBV10-3 few TGTGCCATCAGTGCGGGACAGCTAATCACAGATACGCAGTATTTT CAISAGQLITDTQYF
TRBJ1-5 - 15 TRBV6-2/TRBV6-3 many TGTGCCAGCAGTTACTCGTGGGGAGCGAATCAGCCCCAGCATTTT CASSYSWGANQPQHF
TRBJ2-7 - 14 TRBV7-9 few TGTGCCAGCAGCTTTCGTGAACAGGGTTACGAGCAGTACTTC CASSFREQGYEQYF
TRBJ2-7 TRBD2 15 TRBV18 - TGTGCCAGCTCACTGGCTGGCGGGGGACCCTACGAGCAGTACTTC CASSLAGGGPYEQYF
TRBJ1-1 - 13 TRBV3-1 many TGTGCCAGCAGCTCGGGAACAGACACTGAAGCTTTCTTT CASSSGTDTEAFF
TRBJ1-1 - 14 TRBV6-2/TRBV6-3 - TGTGCCAGCGCCCAGAGGATCCAGAACACTGAAGCTTTCTTT CASAQRIQNTEAFF
TRBJ2-5 - 12 TRBV29-1 - TGCAGCGTTTCCCGGAGCCAAGAGACCCAGTACTTC CSVSRSQETQYF
TRBJ2-3 TRBD2 16 TRBV6-5 many TGTGCCAGCAAAAGGACCGGGACTAGTGTTTCAGATACGCAGTATTTT CASKRTGTSVSDTQYF
TRBJ2-3 TRBD2 15 TRBV6-2/TRBV6-3 few TGTGCCAGCAGTTACAGCGGGGGGGCCGCAGATACGCAGTATTTT CASSYSGGAADTQYF
TRBJ1-5 - 15 TRBV19 - TGTGCCAGTACCCAATTCAGGGATGATGGGCAGCCCCAGCATTTT CASTQFRDDGQPQHF
TRBJ2-7 - 14 TRBV6-5 many TGTGCCAGCAGTGCGGGACAGATGGAGTACGAGCAGTACTTC CASSAGQMEYEQYF
TRBJ2-7 TRBD1 16 TRBV3-1 few TGTGCCAGCAGCCAAGGAGGGACAGATGATGGTTACGAGCAGTACTTC CASSQGGTDDGYEQYF
TRBJ2-7 TRBD2 13 TRBV7-9 - TGTGCCAGCAGCCCGGGGGGGGCCTACGAGCAGTACTTC CASSPGGAYEQYF
TRBJ2-1 TRBD2 14 TRBV20-1 - TGCAGTGCTAGACCTGGGCGGGGGGTCCATGAGCAGTTCTTC CSARPGRGVHEQFF
TRBJ1-1 TRBD1 17 TRBV27 few TGTGCCAGCAGCCACATGTCGACAGGGTGGGGGAACACTGAAGCTTTCTTT CASSHMSTGWGNTEAFF
TRBJ2-1 TRBD1 17 TRBV28 - TGTGCCAGCAGTTTATGGCACGGGACAGGGCCTAACAATGAGCAGTTCTTC CASSLWHGTGPNNEQFF
TRBJ2-7 TRBD1 15 TRBV28 - TGTGCCAGCAGTTTGGGGACAGGTGGAGTCTACGAGCAGTACTTC CASSLGTGGVYEQYF
TRBJ2-7 - 13 TRBV18 many TGTGCCAGCTCACCACCGGGTTCCTACGAGCAGTACTTC CASSPPGSYEQYF
TRBJ1-1 - 14 TRBV20-1 many TGCAGTGCTAGAGAGGCCAGGATGAACACTGAAGCTTTCTTT CSAREARMNTEAFF
TRBJ2-7 TRBD2 16 TRBV4-2 - TGTGCCAGCAGCCTGGGGCGGGGGGGCCCTTCCTACGAGCAGTACTTC CASSLGRGGPSYEQYF
TRBJ1-5 - 14 TRBV5-4 many TGTGCCAGCAGCTTGGCGGGGGAGGGGCAGCCCCAGCATTTT CASSLAGEGQPQHF
TRBJ1-1 - 12 TRBV20-1 - TGCAGTGCTAGGCTGGGAAACACTGAAGCTTTCTTT CSARLGNTEAFF
TRBJ2-3 TRBD1 13 TRBV12-3/TRBV12-4 - TGTGCTATCCTCCGGCAGGGGGACAATACGCAGTATTTT CAILRQGDNTQYF
TRBJ2-5 - 14 TRBV28 - TGTGCCAGCAGTAAACAACAGGGTTCGCAGACCCAGTACTTC CASSKQQGSQTQYF
TRBJ2-6 - 14 TRBV7-3 - TGTGCCAGCAGCTACATAGCTGGGGCCAACGTCCTGACTTTC CASSYIAGANVLTF
TRBJ2-5 - 15 TRBV18 many TGTGCCAGCTCACCACCGGGATCCATCGAAGAGACCCAGTACTTC CASSPPGSIEETQYF